One sample yielded the 2 T cell receptor beta chains listed below, sequenced in a study of T cell responses to AZD1222 COVID-19 vaccine. TCRdb keeps only in-frame clones here, not all; method: immunoSEQ multiplex PCR. The data show some 170,000 clones, approximately 90% seen once. This material consisted of peripheral blood, taken 28 days after the second AZD1222 dose. The origin of the receptors is an adult who received the AZD1222 COVID-19 vaccine.

The V call is TRBV2, the J call TRBJ2-7; 7 bases align to TRBD1. Looked up from germline, CDR1 is SNHLY and CDR2 is FYNNEI. This CDR3 is 15 amino acids long. The ends lost 1 base at V and 5 bases at J; junction bases unmatched: 8. Here the CDR3 DNA reads TGTGCCAGCAGTGAAGTCGACAGGGACGTCCACGAGCAGTACTTC. It is translated as CASSEVDRDVHEQYF.

The chain combines TRBV4-1 with TRBJ2-7, with D possibly TRBD1 on 5 matching bases. Germline V gene sequence: CDR1 MGHRA, CDR2 YSYEKL. There are 15 residues in the CDR3. Trimming stripped 1 base from V and 1 base from J, with 11 bases between. The CDR3 loop reads CASSQVKGISYEQYF. The CDR3 DNA reads TGCGCCAGCAGCCAAGTTAAGGGGATATCCTACGAGCAGTACTTC.